Listed below are T cell receptor beta chains from one sample, sequenced in a study of blood T cells in healthy people across ages. One entry per CDR3 protein, called by TCRdb with MiXCR from the 5' RACE reads. This sample has some 1,500,000 distinct CDR3 sequences, with approximately 39% found just once. Sequencing was done on a sample of blood. These receptors all stem from a woman between 18 and 29 years old in good health. Each CDR3 is given with its conserved first and last residue. A D gene is named only where the DNA matches it firmly. Some rows have no size entry. The others give once, few or many, or a class for an expanded clone.

v_call	clone_size	d_call	j_call	cdr3_nt	cdr3_aa
TRBV15	few	TRBD2	TRBJ2-1	TGTGCCACCAGCCTCGGGGGGGGTAATGAGCAGTTCTTC	CATSLGGGNEQFF
TRBV7-8	.	TRBD1	TRBJ1-2	TGTGCCAGCAGCTTAGAAGGCAGGGGGGGAGGCTACACCTTC	CASSLEGRGGGYTF
TRBV12-3/TRBV12-4	.	.	TRBJ2-7	TGTGCCAGCAGTTTTTGGGGGAACTACGAGCAGTACTTC	CASSFWGNYEQYF
TRBV12-3/TRBV12-4	.	TRBD2	TRBJ2-3	TGTGCCAGCAGCACCGTACCGGGGGAGGGGTCAGATACGCAGTATTTT	CASSTVPGEGSDTQYF
TRBV6-5	.	.	TRBJ2-1	TGTGCCAGCAGTTACGACATAGGGGCAGGGGAGGGGAATGAGCAGTTCTTC	CASSYDIGAGEGNEQFF
TRBV18	many	.	TRBJ1-6	TGTGCCAGCAGCCTGGAGGGGAAGAATTCACCCCTCCACTTT	CASSLEGKNSPLHF
TRBV5-1	many	TRBD2	TRBJ2-3	TGCGCCAGCAGCCCCTGGACTAGCGGGACAGATACGCAGTATTTT	CASSPWTSGTDTQYF
TRBV11-2	few	TRBD2	TRBJ2-5	TGTGCCAGCAGCTACATAGCGGGCTACCAAGAGACCCAGTACTTC	CASSYIAGYQETQYF
TRBV7-2	many	TRBD2	TRBJ2-3	TGTGCCAGCAGCTTACGCCTAGCGGGAGGCACAGATACGCAGTATTTT	CASSLRLAGGTDTQYF
TRBV12-3/TRBV12-4	.	TRBD2	TRBJ2-1	TGTGCCAGCAGGGTTCTGGGACTAGCGGGAGTCGATGAGCAGTTCTTC	CASRVLGLAGVDEQFF
TRBV29-1	.	.	TRBJ1-1	TGCAGCGTTGAAGATCGTGGCCTGAACACTGAAGCTTTCTTT	CSVEDRGLNTEAFF
TRBV27	.	.	TRBJ1-4	TGTGCCAGCAGTTTAGGAAGATTAAATCGCGCAACTAATGAAAAACTGTTTTTT	CASSLGRLNRATNEKLFF
TRBV5-5	.	.	TRBJ2-5	TGTGCCAGCAGCTTGGGACAGTTGGTGGAGACCCAGTACTTC	CASSLGQLVETQYF
TRBV4-1	.	.	TRBJ2-1	TGCGCCAGCAGCCAAGATTGGGGACACATCAATGAGCAGTTCTTC	CASSQDWGHINEQFF
TRBV27	.	.	TRBJ2-3	TGTGCCAGCAGTGTTCTACAGCCCACAGATACGCAGTATTTT	CASSVLQPTDTQYF
TRBV12-3/TRBV12-4	.	TRBD2	TRBJ2-1	TGTGCCAGCGGCCGGGAGGCCTACAATGAGCAGTTCTTC	CASGREAYNEQFF
TRBV7-9	few	.	TRBJ2-3	TGTGCCGGCGGCAGGGAGGGGGGCACAGATACGCAGTATTTT	CAGGREGGTDTQYF
TRBV9	once	.	TRBJ1-1	TGTGCCAGCAGCGTAGCCCCCCTTGCTATGAACACTGAAGCTTTCTTT	CASSVAPLAMNTEAFF
TRBV7-9	.	TRBD1	TRBJ2-7	TGTGCCAGCAGCTTAGTGGGTCTTGTCGGACAGGTGACCGACGAGCAGTACTTC	CASSLVGLVGQVTDEQYF
TRBV29-1	.	TRBD2	TRBJ2-7	TGCAGCGTCCTTGGGCAGCGGGGGGCCTACAATGAGCAGTACTTC	CSVLGQRGAYNEQYF
TRBV27	few	.	TRBJ2-4	TGTGCCAGCAGTTCGGGACGGGGGATTCAGTACTTC	CASSSGRGIQYF
TRBV20-1	.	TRBD2	TRBJ2-7	TGCAGTGCCAGAACTAGCGGGAGTTTTTCCTACAATGAGCAGTACTTC	CSARTSGSFSYNEQYF
TRBV6-6	.	.	TRBJ2-2	TGTGCCAGCAGTATCAGACGTTACAGGGGAGGCGGGGAGCTGTTTTTT	CASSIRRYRGGGELFF